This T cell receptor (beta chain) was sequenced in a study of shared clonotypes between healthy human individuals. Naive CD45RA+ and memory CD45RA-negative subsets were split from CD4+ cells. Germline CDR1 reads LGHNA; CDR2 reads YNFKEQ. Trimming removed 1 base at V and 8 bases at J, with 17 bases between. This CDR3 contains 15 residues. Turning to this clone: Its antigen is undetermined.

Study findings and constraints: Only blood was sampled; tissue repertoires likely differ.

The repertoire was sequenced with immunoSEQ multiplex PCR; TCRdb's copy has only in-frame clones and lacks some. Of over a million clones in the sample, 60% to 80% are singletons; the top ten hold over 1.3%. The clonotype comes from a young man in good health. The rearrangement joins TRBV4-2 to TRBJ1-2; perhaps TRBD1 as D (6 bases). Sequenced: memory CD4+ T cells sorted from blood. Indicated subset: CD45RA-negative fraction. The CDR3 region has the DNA TGTGCCAGCAGCCAAGCGACAGGTGGAGGAGGGGGCTACACCTTC. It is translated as CASSQATGGGGGYTF.